These 22 T cell receptor beta chains originate from one sample sequenced in a study of cytomegalovirus exposure and HLA in healthy donors. It was with 60 Vbeta and 13 Jbeta primers that the PCR ran. The assay was immunoSEQ multiplex PCR, and TCRdb's table has in-frame clones only and misses some. The sample yields some 180,000 clones, roughly 82% seen once. Sequenced input: PBMCs. These receptors all come from a man aged 40-50 years in good health and CMV-seronegative.

This clone showed up just once. The genes are TRBV6-5 and TRBJ1-3; 7 bases are shared with TRBD1. From germline, CDR1 is MNHEY and CDR2 SVGAGI. The ends lost 8 bases at V and 4 bases at J; junction bases unmatched: 5. This CDR3 contains 13 residues. CDR3 loop: CASEDRVGNTIYF. The DNA for the CDR3 is TGTGCCAGCGAAGACAGGGTGGGAAACACCATATATTTT.

The chain employs TRBV6-5 and TRBJ1-1; D possibly corresponds to TRBD1 (5 bases). Germline V CDR1 and CDR2: MNHEY, SVGAGI. The CDR3 covers 14 residues. V was shortened by 2 bases and J by 3 bases, with 10 bases between the two germline ends. CDR3 sequence reads: CASSYGKGYTEAFF. Written as DNA, the CDR3 is TGTGCCAGCAGTTACGGGAAGGGGTACACTGAAGCTTTCTTT.

The chain carries TRBV28 and TRBJ1-5, with D unresolved. CDR3 size: 11 residues. V shed 5 bases and J shed 6 bases, with 5 bases lying between them. Germline assignment: CDR1 MDHEN and CDR2 SYDVKM. The CDR3 here is CASSASQPQHF. The DNA for the CDR3 is TGTGCCAGCAGTGCTAGTCAGCCCCAGCATTTT.

Notes on this clone: The same CDR3 also results from other DNA sequences found in this sample. This chain links TRBV7-2 with TRBJ1-2, with D tentatively TRBD1 (5 bases). The CDR3 spans 13 residues. Per the germline V gene, CDR1 is SGHTA and CDR2 is FQGNSA. V lost 1 base and J 8 bases, leaving 11 bases between the germline ends. Written as DNA, the CDR3 is TGTGCCAGCAGCTTAGGCGGACGACAGGGCTACACCTTC. Its translation: CASSLGGRQGYTF.

Turning to this clone: Other DNA sequences within the sample encode an identical CDR3. The V gene is TRBV2, the J gene TRBJ1-1, with 7 bases matching TRBD1. J was trimmed by 1 base and V by 6 bases; bases with no gene match: 2. The CDR3 is made up of 13 amino acids. Germline lookup yields CDR1 SNHLY and CDR2 FYNNEI. This chain's CDR3 is CASSRDRNTEAFF. The CDR3 region has the DNA TGTGCCAGCAGCCGGGACAGGAACACTGAAGCTTTCTTT.

The chain recombines TRBV28 with TRBJ1-1, with D possibly TRBD1 on 5 matching bases. This CDR3 is 16 amino acids long. The ends were cut back, 3 bases at V and 1 base at J, with 15 bases in the middle. Germline CDR1 and CDR2: MDHEN and SYDVKM. This chain's CDR3 is CASSLWVQVKNTEAFF. The CDR3, as DNA: TGTGCCAGCAGTTTGTGGGTACAGGTTAAGAACACTGAAGCTTTCTTT.

This rearrangement joins TRBV7-9 to TRBJ2-7; 10 bases are shared with TRBD1. This CDR3 has 14 residues. CDR1 is SEHNR, CDR2 FQNEAQ, per germline (reference sequence). Trimming at V came to 6 bases and at J to 7 bases, leaving 9 bases not matched to a gene. CDR3 sequence (DNA): TGTGCCAGCAGTTCAGACAGGGGGCGGCGGGAGCAGTACTTC. This translates into CASSSDRGRREQYF.

CDR3 protein: CASSRGLAGAGVLGETQYF. The CDR3 bases are TGTGCCAGCAGCCGGGGACTAGCGGGAGCAGGGGTTTTAGGGGAGACCCAGTACTTC. This chain links TRBV7-2 with TRBJ2-5; 14 nucleotides line up with TRBD2. V was clipped by 5 bases and J by 5 bases; unmatched bases: 16. This CDR3 has 19 residues. Germline CDR1 and CDR2: SGHTA and FQGNSA.

The chain joins TRBV28 to TRBJ1-2; no firm D call. Per the germline V gene, CDR1 is MDHEN and CDR2 is SYDVKM. V was shortened by 6 bases and J by 2 bases, with 7 bases between the two germline ends. The CDR3 sequence is 12 residues long. The CDR3 DNA follows: TGTGCCAGCAGGGAGGGCAACTATGGCTACACCTTC. Its translation: CASREGNYGYTF.

This rearrangement joins TRBV29-1 to TRBJ2-7, with 8 bases fitting TRBD1. This CDR3 region has 12 residues. Germline V CDR1 and CDR2: SQVTM, ANQGSEA. V trimming: 5 bases; J trimming: 4 bases; junction bases outside the gene matches: 4. CDR3 in DNA: TGCAGCGTTCCCGGACAGGGTTACGAGCAGTACTTC. This codes for CSVPGQGYEQYF.

V and J are TRBV28 and TRBJ2-3; 9 bases line up with TRBD2. Germline V gene data show CDR1 as MDHEN and CDR2 as SYDVKM. V shed 2 bases, J shed 5 bases, and the junction held 8 bases outside the gene matches. The CDR3 has 16 residues. In DNA, the CDR3 is TGTGCCAGCAGTTTAGGCGGCGGGGGGGCGGGAGATACGCAGTATTTT. Translating gives CASSLGGGGAGDTQYF.

The rearrangement joins TRBV18 to TRBJ1-2; D is undetermined. Germline CDR1 is KGHSH and CDR2 is LQKENI. The V and J ends lost 3 bases and 5 bases respectively, with 13 bases between them. CDR3 length: 14 amino acids. CDR3 sequence reads: CASSPADRVYGYTF. The DNA for the CDR3 is TGTGCCAGCTCACCGGCGGATCGGGTGTATGGCTACACCTTC.

The chain carries TRBV5-1 and TRBJ1-4; tentative D call: TRBD1 (5 bases). CDR3 size: 15 residues. CDR1 is SGHRS, CDR2 YFSETQ, per germline. Trimming removed 4 bases at V and 5 bases at J, with 15 bases between. The CDR3 DNA reads as TGCGCCAGCAGCCACCAGACAGACACAAATGAAAAACTGTTTTTT. Protein sequence: CASSHQTDTNEKLFF.

The rearrangement joins TRBV28 to TRBJ2-5, with D maybe TRBD1 (6 bases). This CDR3 contains 13 residues. Between the trimmed V and J ends, which lost 4 bases and 5 bases, there was a span of 11 bases. Germline CDR1 is MDHEN and CDR2 is SYDVKM. DNA of the CDR3: TGTGCCAGCAGTTCCTTTAGGGGGGAGACCCAGTACTTC. Translation gives CASSSFRGETQYF.

The chain employs TRBV5-1 and TRBJ2-1; 7 bases match TRBD2. V lost 4 bases and J lost 3; bases outside the gene matches: 7. Per the germline V gene, CDR1 is SGHRS and CDR2 is YFSETQ. The CDR3 totals 15 residues. CDR3 nucleotide sequence: TGCGCCAGCAGCGGCGGGGACTATGACTACAATGAGCAGTTCTTC. Translated: CASSGGDYDYNEQFF. Looking up the rest from reference TRBV5-1 and TRBJ2-1 gives the full variable domain: KAGVTQTPRYLIKTRGQQVTLSCSPISGHRSVSWYQQTPGQGLQFLFEYFSETQRNKGNFPGRFSGRQFSNSRSEMNVSTLELGDSALYLCASSGGDYDYNEQFFGPGTRLTVL.

The chain uses TRBV7-2 and TRBJ2-5; 11 bases agree with TRBD2. Trimming cost V 4 bases and J 5 bases; bases outside gene matches: 6. The CDR3 contains 15 residues. CDR1 and CDR2 (germline): SGHTA, FQGNSA. The CDR3: CASSWGLAEGETQYF. The CDR3 DNA reads as TGTGCCAGCAGCTGGGGACTAGCGGAGGGGGAGACCCAGTACTTC.

This clone was counted a few times. The V gene is TRBV4-3, the J gene TRBJ2-3; 9 positions agree with TRBD2. This CDR3 comprises 16 residues. Germline assignment: CDR1 LGHNA and CDR2 YSLEER. V gave up 3 bases and J gave up 2 bases; unmatched junction bases: 6. The CDR3 nucleotides are TGCGCCAGCAGCCAGCTTAGCGGGGGTTACACAGATACGCAGTATTTT. It translates to CASSQLSGGYTDTQYF.

A single count supports this clone. The rearrangement uses TRBV4-3 and TRBJ2-7; 9 bases fit TRBD1. Unmatched junction bases numbered 4, after V lost 5 bases and J lost 2 bases. Germline CDR1 reads LGHNA; CDR2 reads YSLEER. The CDR3 has 14 amino acids. CDR3 in DNA: TGCGCCAGCAGCGTCCGGGACAGGGCCTACGAGCAGTACTTC. This encodes CASSVRDRAYEQYF.

A single count supports this clone. The chain has TRBV4-1 and TRBJ1-1; unclear D gene. The CDR3 sequence is 15 residues long. Germline loops: CDR1 MGHRA, CDR2 YSYEKL. Trimming removed 4 bases from V and 4 bases from J, with 16 bases in between. The CDR3 reads CASSPKSEVGTEAFF. The CDR3 DNA reads TGCGCCAGCAGCCCCAAAAGTGAGGTGGGCACTGAAGCTTTCTTT.

The chain combines TRBV5-4 with TRBJ2-5, with D hard to call. The J call could be wrong; TRBJ2-7 is a better fit for the DNA end. Germline lookup yields CDR1 SGHNT and CDR2 YYREEE (reference sequence). The CDR3 runs to 15 residues. In DNA form, the CDR3 reads TGTGCCAGCAGCCTGGCTTTGAAGAGCTCCTACGAGCAGTACTTC. This codes for CASSLALKSSYEQYF.

With regard to this clone: This sample includes further DNA sequences coding for the same CDR3. The chain links TRBV9 to TRBJ1-6; 9 nucleotides match TRBD1. Per germline, CDR1 SGDLS and CDR2 YYNGEE. CDR3 length equals 15 residues. Unmatched junction bases numbered 8, after V lost 3 bases and J lost 10 bases. The CDR3 region has the DNA TGTGCCAGCAGCGCTTTCCGGGACAGGGACTCACCCCTCCACTTT. Protein: CASSAFRDRDSPLHF.

The J gene is TRBJ2-2, the V gene TRBV29-1; 8 nucleotides line up with TRBD2. Trimming cost V 5 bases and J 5 bases; bases outside gene matches: 7. From germline, CDR1 is SQVTM and CDR2 ANQGSEA. This CDR3 has 14 amino acids. This CDR3 is CSVSLAGWTGELFF. The CDR3 DNA sequence: TGCAGCGTTTCGTTAGCGGGATGGACCGGGGAGCTGTTTTTT.